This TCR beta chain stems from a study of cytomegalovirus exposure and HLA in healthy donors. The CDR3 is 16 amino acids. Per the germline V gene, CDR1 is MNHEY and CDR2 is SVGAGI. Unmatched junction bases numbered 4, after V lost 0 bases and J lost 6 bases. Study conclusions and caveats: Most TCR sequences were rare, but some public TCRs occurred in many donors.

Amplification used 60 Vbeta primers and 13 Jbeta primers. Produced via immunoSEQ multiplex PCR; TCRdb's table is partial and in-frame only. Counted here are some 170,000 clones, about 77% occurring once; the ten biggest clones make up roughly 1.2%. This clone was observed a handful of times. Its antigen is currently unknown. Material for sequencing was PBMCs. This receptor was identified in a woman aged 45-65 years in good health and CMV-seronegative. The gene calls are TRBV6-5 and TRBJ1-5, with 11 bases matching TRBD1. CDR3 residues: CASSYSRTGGGQPQHF. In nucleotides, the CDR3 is TGTGCCAGCAGTTACTCTCGGACAGGGGGCGGTCAGCCCCAGCATTTT.